The 21 T cell receptor beta chains presented below share a single source sample, sequenced in a study of metastatic and nonmetastatic thyroid tumors (dated by TCRdb to 2018 to 2021). No treatment had been received by any patient before thyroid surgery. Library construction relied on PCR. The sequencer listed for this sample is Illumina HiSeq 4000. The public reads were quality trimmed at Q25 with fastp and then assembled into clones with MiXCR by TCRdb, keeping productive beta chains. The table for this sample lists 32,000 or so clones; over 15% of them were counted only once. The leading ten clones occupy roughly an eighth of the sample. The sample comprised blood. Receptor source: a male donor with papillary thyroid cancer or a benign thyroid nodule (not recorded which). Some clones in this sample may be carry-over from other donors' samples.

This clone ranks as medium-sized (0.01 to 0.1%). The V gene is TRBV27, the J gene TRBJ2-1, with TRBD2 identical over 10 bases. The CDR3 totals 14 residues. CDR1 and CDR2 from the germline V gene are MNHEY and SMNVEV (reference sequence). The ends lost 6 bases at V and 5 bases at J; junction bases unmatched: 4. CDR3 residues: CASSLAGVHNEQFF. The CDR3 DNA follows: TGTGCCAGCAGCCTAGCGGGAGTCCACAATGAGCAGTTCTTC.

Only a few counts were recorded for this clone. V is TRBV2 and J is TRBJ2-2; TRBD2 is a possible D gene (6 bases). CDR1 and CDR2 from the germline V gene are SNHLY and FYNNEI. This CDR3 comprises 15 residues. Trimming left V 7 bases short and J 6 bases short, with 18 bases between. The CDR3 DNA reads TGTGCCAGCATACCGGGACTGGTCGAGTCCGGGGAGCTGTTTTTT. This sequence encodes CASIPGLVESGELFF.

This clone was detected many times. CDR3 nucleotides: TGCGCCAGCAGCCAACCTGACAGGGGTGGCGGCTACACCTTC. Translating gives CASSQPDRGGGYTF. The gene calls are TRBV4-1 and TRBJ1-2; 8 bases match TRBD1. There are 14 residues in the CDR3. The germline V gene encodes CDR1 MGHRA and CDR2 YSYEKL. Losses at the gene ends were 2 bases for V and 8 bases for J; bases not matched to a gene: 7.

Relative to its sample, this clone is medium-sized (0.01 to 0.1%). This chain joins TRBV28 and TRBJ1-3; D is perhaps TRBD1 (5 bases). Trimming took off 9 bases at V and 6 bases at J, with 9 bases between the two ends. This CDR3 has 11 residues. Germline CDR1 is MDHEN and CDR2 is SYDVKM. The CDR3 region has the DNA TGTGCCAGTGCAGGGCTAAACACCATATATTTT. Translation gives CASAGLNTIYF.

In regard to this clone: Germline and junction disagree at one end, which may indicate a read error. This sequence joins TRBV6-1 and TRBJ2-1; 11 nucleotides align to TRBD2. Germline CDR1 reads MNHNS; CDR2 reads SASEGT. The CDR3 totals 15 residues. CDR3 protein: CASSSGTSGYNEQFF. In nucleotides, the CDR3 is TGTGCAAGCAGTAGCGGGACTAGCGGATACAATGAGCAGTTCTTC.

Ten or more counts support this clone. The chain employs TRBV19 and TRBJ2-5, with 10 bases lining up with TRBD2. Germline V lookup: CDR1 LNHDA, CDR2 SQIVND (reference sequence). The CDR3 is 15 amino acids. V dropped 3 bases and J dropped 2; count of bases not matched to a gene: 3. The CDR3 DNA reads TGTGCCAGTAGTATTCTAGCGGGAGCGCAAGAGACCCAGTACTTC. Encoded protein: CASSILAGAQETQYF.

About this clone itself: The CDR3 carries no conserved terminal phenylalanine or tryptophan, so it likely arises from a read error. The chain combines TRBV28 with TRBJ2-3, with 11 bases that match TRBD2. CDR3 size: 16 residues. Germline CDR1 reads MDHEN; CDR2 reads SYDVKM. The V gene end was trimmed by 7 bases and the J gene end by 3 bases; junction bases not matched to a gene: 9. CDR3 in amino acids: CASTVRLAGGTDTQYC. The CDR3 DNA follows: TGTGCCAGCACGGTCAGATTAGCGGGAGGGACAGATACGCAGTATTGT.

Ten or more counts support this clone. This chain links TRBV29-1 with TRBJ1-1; no clear D. This CDR3 contains 12 residues. Germline V gene lookup returns CDR1 SQVTM and CDR2 ANQGSEA. In DNA, the CDR3 is TGCAGTCTACAAGCAGAAGCCACTGAAGCTTTCTTT. The encoded protein is CSLQAEATEAFF.

This clone was counted at least ten times. The rearrangement links TRBV5-1 to TRBJ2-2, with 11 bases lining up with TRBD2. After removal of 3 bases from V and 5 bases from J, the junction contained 6 bases not matched to a gene. This CDR3 spans 16 amino acids. Germline V lookup: CDR1 SGHRS, CDR2 YFSETQ. Here the CDR3 DNA reads TGCGCCAGCAGCTACATGAGGACTAGCGGGACCGGGGAGCTGTTTTTT. This sequence encodes CASSYMRTSGTGELFF.

This clone appeared a few times. This chain's CDR3 is CASSLTGNTNYGYTF. The CDR3 DNA reads as TGTGCCAGCAGCTTGACAGGGAACACTAACTATGGCTACACCTTC. The chain is built from TRBV5-5 and TRBJ1-2, with a tentative D call TRBD1 (6 bases). Trimming took 1 base from V and 0 from J, leaving 10 bases between them. This CDR3 comprises 15 residues. Germline V gives CDR1 SGHKS, CDR2 YYEKEE (reference sequence).

This clone occurred many times. The genes are TRBV6-6 and TRBJ1-5, with a possible D match to TRBD1 (5 bases). Germline CDR1 reads MNHNY; CDR2 reads SVGAGI (reference sequence). V lost 8 bases and J 0 bases, leaving 26 bases between the germline ends. The CDR3 runs 19 residues. The CDR3 DNA sequence: TGTGCCAGCCACGTCGGGACTCTTGGGGCATTTTATAGCAATCAGCCCCAGCATTTT. It translates to CASHVGTLGAFYSNQPQHF.

The table lists this clone with a few counts. The chain combines TRBV6-1 with TRBJ2-1, with 10 bases matching TRBD2. J was trimmed by 10 bases and V by 5 bases; bases with no gene match: 11. Germline V gene lookup returns CDR1 MNHNS and CDR2 SASEGT. The CDR3 runs 15 residues. The CDR3 is CASSPEAGGHLEQFF. The CDR3 region has the DNA TGTGCCAGCAGTCCAGAAGCGGGAGGGCATCTCGAGCAGTTCTTC.

This clone was recorded at least ten times. Other DNA sequences in this sample translate to the same CDR3. The genes are TRBV28 and TRBJ1-4; 10 bases map to TRBD1. The CDR3 contains 14 residues. Germline V lookup: CDR1 MDHEN, CDR2 SYDVKM. V trimming: 9 bases; J trimming: 4 bases; junction bases outside the gene matches: 5. The DNA of the CDR3 is TGTGCCAGTAGGACAGGGGGGGGTAATGAAAAACTGTTTTTT. Its protein is CASRTGGGNEKLFF.

This clone was seen more than once but under ten times. The germline gene is not matched at one end of the junction; a read error may be the cause. The chain's CDR3 is CASSETSGVTDTQYF. CDR3 nucleotide sequence: TGCGCCAGCAGTGAGACTAGCGGGGTCACAGATACGCAGTATTTT. The rearrangement uses TRBV6-4 and TRBJ2-3; TRBD2 aligns across 11 bases. Germline V gene lookup returns CDR1 MRHNA and CDR2 SNTAGT. This CDR3 has 15 amino acids.

This clone has at least ten counts. V gene TRBV4-2 combines with J gene TRBJ2-6; 9 bases fit TRBD1. The CDR3 is 20 residues long. V lost 0 bases and J lost 2; bases outside the gene matches: 11. The germline V gene encodes CDR1 LGHNA and CDR2 YNFKEQ. The CDR3 DNA reads TGTGCCAGCAGCCAAGATGTTCCGGGACAGGGATTTGCTGGGGCCAACGTCCTGACTTTC. Its translation: CASSQDVPGQGFAGANVLTF.

J is TRBJ2-1 and V is TRBV6-2 or TRBV6-3; 12 nucleotides line up with TRBD1. The length of the CDR3 is 19 residues. Germline CDR1 is MNHEY and CDR2 is SVGEGT. The trim removed 7 bases at V and 3 bases at J, leaving 16 bases unmatched. The CDR3 is CASIPQVGTGGAYYNEQFF. The CDR3 DNA follows: TGTGCCAGCATCCCCCAAGTGGGGACAGGGGGCGCATACTACAATGAGCAGTTCTTC.

This clone occurred a few times. The V call is TRBV6-5, the J call TRBJ2-2; D is uncertain. The CDR3 length is 15 residues. Germline CDR1 reads MNHEY; CDR2 reads SVGAGI. The V and J ends lost 8 bases and 3 bases respectively, with 16 bases between them. The CDR3 DNA follows: TGTGCCAGCCGTTCCGAAGGTCTTTACACCGGGGAGCTGTTTTTT. Its translation is CASRSEGLYTGELFF.

There are a few counts of this clone. V and J are TRBV2 and TRBJ1-2; 8 bases line up with TRBD1. Per germline, CDR1 SNHLY and CDR2 FYNNEI. The CDR3 is 14 residues long. V lost 6 bases, J lost 8 bases, and 11 bases stayed unmatched. In DNA form, the CDR3 reads TGTGCCAGCAGCCTTATGGACAGGGTAGAGGGCTACACCTTC. As protein: CASSLMDRVEGYTF.

This clone occurred many times. This could be a read error, since a much larger clone is one nucleotide away. This chain connects TRBV6-6 to TRBJ2-4; the D gene is possibly TRBD2 (7 bases). Germline V gives CDR1 MNHNY, CDR2 SVGAGI (reference sequence). The CDR3 has 14 residues. The CDR3 is CASSYGGAKNIQCF. In nucleotides, the CDR3 is TGTGCCAGCAGTTACGGGGGGGCCAAAAACATTCAGTGCTTC.

This clone has ten or more counts. This sequence joins TRBV12-3 or TRBV12-4 and TRBJ2-5; D unresolved. This CDR3 comprises 12 residues. V lost 2 bases to trimming and J lost 4 bases, with 5 bases between them. In nucleotides, the CDR3 is TGTGCCAGCAGTTTATTGGCAGAGACCCAGTACTTC. The encoded protein is CASSLLAETQYF.

The chain combines TRBV4-1 with TRBJ2-7; D gene uncertain. CDR3 length: 12 amino acids. The germline V gene encodes CDR1 MGHRA and CDR2 YSYEKL. Deletions cut 1 base from V and 6 bases from J, with 7 bases between. CDR3 coding DNA: TGCGCCAGCAGCCAAGGGTGGGGCGAGCAGTACTTC. Translated: CASSQGWGEQYF.